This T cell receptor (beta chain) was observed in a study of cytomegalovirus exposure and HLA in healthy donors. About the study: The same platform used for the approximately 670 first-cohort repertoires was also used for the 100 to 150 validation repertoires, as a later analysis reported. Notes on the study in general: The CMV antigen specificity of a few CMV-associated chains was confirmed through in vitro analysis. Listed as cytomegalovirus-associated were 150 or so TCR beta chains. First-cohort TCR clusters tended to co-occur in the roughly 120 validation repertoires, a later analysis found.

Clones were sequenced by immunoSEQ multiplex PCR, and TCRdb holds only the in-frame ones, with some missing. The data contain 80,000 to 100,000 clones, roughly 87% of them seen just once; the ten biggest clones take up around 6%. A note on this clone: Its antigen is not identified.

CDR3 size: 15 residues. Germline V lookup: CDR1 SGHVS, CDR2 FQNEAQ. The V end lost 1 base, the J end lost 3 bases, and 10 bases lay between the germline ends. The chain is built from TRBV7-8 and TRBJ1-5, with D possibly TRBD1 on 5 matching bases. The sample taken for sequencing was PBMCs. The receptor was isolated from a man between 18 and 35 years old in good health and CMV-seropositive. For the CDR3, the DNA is TGTGCCAGCAGCTTAGTTGGGGGGTCCAATCAGCCCCAGCATTTT. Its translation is CASSLVGGSNQPQHF.